This TCR beta chain was retrieved from a study of T cell responses to AZD1222 COVID-19 vaccine. Broader study findings: It should be noted that donors were predominantly white British and more often female, and clonal diversity was possibly underestimated. Reports say nearly half of spike-specific TCRs go after unmutated variant regions. An increase in Spike-specific TCR breadth and depth was observed after two AZD1222 doses.

Using immunoSEQ multiplex PCR, the repertoire was profiled, and TCRdb retains in-frame clones only, with some absent. Its table records around 150,000 clones. About this clone: The target antigen is unknown.

Trimming cost V 3 bases and J 7 bases, with 12 bases left between them. The CDR3 consists of 13 residues. The V gene's germline CDR1 is MNHNS and CDR2 SASEGT. The TCR originated in an adult in good health. This chain links TRBV6-1 with TRBJ1-1; D remains unclear. Material: peripheral blood. The CDR3 loop reads CASSEEGYGEAFF. CDR3 in DNA: TGTGCCAGCAGTGAGGAGGGTTATGGTGAAGCTTTCTTT.